The 7 T cell receptor beta chains presented below share a single source sample, sequenced in a study of T cell responses to AZD1222 COVID-19 vaccine. The assay was immunoSEQ multiplex PCR, and TCRdb's table has in-frame clones only and misses some. The sample shows 110,000 to 150,000 clones, more than 80% of them seen only once. The starting material was peripheral blood, obtained on day 0 of AZD1222 vaccination. These receptors all come from an adult in good health.

The chain recombines TRBV6-1 with TRBJ2-3; 8 bases map to TRBD1. This CDR3 comprises 16 residues. J was trimmed by 6 bases and V by 3 bases; bases with no gene match: 11. Looked up from germline, CDR1 is MNHNS and CDR2 is SASEGT. This CDR3 is CASSESQGASVDTQYF. DNA of the CDR3: TGTGCCAGCAGTGAGAGCCAGGGGGCGTCAGTGGATACGCAGTATTTT.

The chain couples TRBV2 to TRBJ1-3; D is unresolved. V was cut by 9 bases and J by 1 base, with 19 bases left in between. Germline CDR1 and CDR2: SNHLY and FYNNEI. The CDR3 sequence is 16 residues long. Written as DNA, the CDR3 is TGTGCCAGGAAGGGTGGATCTGAGTTATCTGGAAACACCATATATTTT. Encoded protein: CARKGGSELSGNTIYF.

The genes are TRBV19 and TRBJ1-1; 12 bases agree with TRBD1. Germline assignment: CDR1 LNHDA and CDR2 SQIVND (reference sequence). The CDR3 has 16 amino acids. J lost 0 bases, V lost 7 bases, and 6 bases had no gene match. The CDR3 spells CASMGQGALVNTEAFF. CDR3 nucleotides: TGTGCCAGTATGGGACAGGGGGCTCTCGTGAACACTGAAGCTTTCTTT. The full variable domain, its missing parts supplied by reference TRBV19 and TRBJ1-1, is DGGITQSPKYLFRKEGQNVTLSCEQNLNHDAMYWYRQDPGQGLRLIYYSQIVNDFQKGDIAEGYSVSREKKESFPLTVTSAQKNPTAFYLCASMGQGALVNTEAFFGQGTRLTVV.

The chain employs TRBV7-2 and TRBJ2-5, with a tentative D call TRBD2 (5 bases). CDR3 size: 14 residues. Germline lookup yields CDR1 SGHTA and CDR2 FQGNSA. Deletions cut 2 bases from V and 2 bases from J, with 9 bases between. The CDR3 here is CASSLKEVQETQYF. The CDR3 DNA follows: TGTGCCAGCAGCTTAAAGGAGGTACAAGAGACCCAGTACTTC.

The rearrangement links TRBV13 to TRBJ2-5; D possibly uses TRBD1 or TRBD2 (5 bases each). Deletions cut 2 bases from V and 5 bases from J, with 9 bases between. This CDR3 comprises 13 residues. CDR1 and CDR2 (germline): PRHDT, FYEKMQ (reference sequence). CDR3 DNA: TGTGCCAGCAGCTTAAACGAGGGGGAGACCCAGTACTTC. It encodes CASSLNEGETQYF.

The CDR3 loop is CASSLNRDGSGNTIYF. Written as DNA, the CDR3 is TGCGCCAGCAGCCTAAACCGGGACGGCTCTGGAAACACCATATATTTT. V and J are TRBV4-3 and TRBJ1-3; tentative D call: TRBD1 (5 bases). V was cut by 4 bases and J by 0 bases, with 13 bases left in between. Germline assignment: CDR1 LGHNA and CDR2 YSLEER. The CDR3 is made up of 16 amino acids.

The chain has TRBV11-2 and TRBJ1-1; D uncertain. The CDR3 has 14 amino acids. The germline CDR1 and CDR2 sequences are SGHAT and FQNNGV. Between the trimmed V and J ends, which lost 1 base and 5 bases, there was a span of 11 bases. DNA of the CDR3: TGTGCCAGCAGCTTAGGGGTCAGTTTAACTGAAGCTTTCTTT. This sequence encodes CASSLGVSLTEAFF.